Listed here are 7 T cell receptor beta chains from one sample, sequenced in a study of blood T cell repertoires in COVID-19. The repertoire was sequenced with immunoSEQ multiplex PCR; TCRdb's copy has only in-frame clones and lacks some. The data show around 80,000 clones, approximately 80% seen once. Sequencing was done on a sample of peripheral blood. The receptors were sampled from a man older than 75 with acute or convalescent COVID-19.

The J gene is TRBJ2-1, the V gene TRBV27, with TRBD2 matching over 13 bases. There are 16 residues in the CDR3. Germline V gene sequence: CDR1 MNHEY, CDR2 SMNVEV (reference sequence). V lost 3 bases to trimming and J lost 12 bases; unmatched junction nucleotides: 11. CDR3 residues: CASSFGLAGEWKRQFF. The CDR3 DNA reads TGTGCCAGCAGTTTTGGACTAGCGGGGGAATGGAAGAGGCAGTTCTTC.

This clone occurred a few times. The rearrangement links TRBV4-1 to TRBJ2-1; D perhaps matches TRBD1 (5 bases). The V and J ends lost 1 base and 2 bases respectively, with 9 bases between them. Germline CDR1 MGHRA, CDR2 YSYEKL. The CDR3 length is 15 residues. The CDR3 DNA reads as TGCGCCAGCAGCCAAGGGCAGGGTACCTACAATGAGCAGTTCTTC. It specifies CASSQGQGTYNEQFF.

The V call is TRBV25-1, the J call TRBJ1-2; D uncertain. The CDR3 is 13 amino acids. Trimming left V 3 bases short and J 7 bases short, with 12 bases between. Germline lookup yields CDR1 MGHDK and CDR2 SYGVNS. The CDR3 reads CASSDEGLGGYTF. For the CDR3, the DNA is TGTGCCAGCAGTGACGAGGGTCTTGGTGGCTACACCTTC.

This chain joins TRBV19 and TRBJ2-3; 8 bases are shared with TRBD2. V shed 3 bases, J shed 5 bases, and the junction held 4 bases outside the gene matches. The CDR3 is made up of 14 amino acids. The germline V gene has CDR1 LNHDA and CDR2 SQIVND (reference sequence). CDR3 sequence: CASSMAGGLDTQYF. The CDR3 nucleotides are TGTGCCAGTAGTATGGCGGGGGGTTTAGATACGCAGTATTTT.

V is TRBV5-1 and J is TRBJ2-2; TRBD1 matches at 7 bases. The V segment lost 4 bases and the J segment 1 base; nucleotides outside the gene matches: 10. CDR3 length: 17 residues. In germline, CDR1 is SGHRS, CDR2 YFSETQ. For the CDR3, the DNA is TGCGCCAGCAGCAAGGACCTCGGGACAGAGAACACCGGGGAGCTGTTTTTT. This gives the protein CASSKDLGTENTGELFF.

The V gene is TRBV11-2, the J gene TRBJ1-2, with 10 bases fitting TRBD1. Unmatched junction bases numbered 10, after V lost 5 bases and J lost 7 bases. CDR1 and CDR2 (germline): SGHAT, FQNNGV. CDR3 length equals 15 residues. CDR3 in DNA: TGTGCCAGCAGCGGTCCCGGGACAGGGGATGGTGGCTACACCTTC. It encodes CASSGPGTGDGGYTF.

The V gene is TRBV7-9, the J gene TRBJ1-1; tentative D call: TRBD1 (5 bases). Looked up from germline, CDR1 is SEHNR and CDR2 is FQNEAQ (reference sequence). The CDR3 covers 15 residues. V lost 3 bases and J lost 5, with 16 bases in between. Here the CDR3 reads CASSFGSGGMTEAFF. Written as DNA, the CDR3 is TGTGCCAGCAGCTTTGGTAGTGGGGGGATGACTGAAGCTTTCTTT.